These 20 T cell receptor beta chains were all obtained from the same sample, sequenced in a study of siplizumab effects on memory and regulatory T cells. Only in-frame clones appear in the TCRdb table, and some are missing; sequencing was by immunoSEQ multiplex PCR. The profile shows about 9,600 clones, roughly 46% of them singletons. Their cognate antigens are unknown. Coculture of the mixed lymphocyte reaction cells took place at 37 degrees C and lasted about 6 days. The specimen sequenced was CFSE-low (dividing) CD4+ T cells sorted from an allogeneic mixed lymphocyte reaction. These receptors were collected from a human donor in good health; the cells came from an allogeneic mixed lymphocyte reaction.

V is TRBV2 and J is TRBJ2-5, with 8 bases lining up with TRBD2. This CDR3 comprises 13 residues. V dropped 4 bases and J dropped 14; count of bases not matched to a gene: 12. Looked up from germline, CDR1 is SNHLY and CDR2 is FYNNEI. For the CDR3, the DNA is TGTGCCAGCAGTGCTGCGCGGGAGGTACTGATATACTTC. Translating gives CASSAAREVLIYF.

The V gene is TRBV7-9, the J gene TRBJ2-4; TRBD2 agrees at 10 bases. The germline CDR1 and CDR2 sequences are SEHNR and FQNEAQ (reference sequence). The CDR3 is 14 residues long. V lost 4 bases and J lost 6; bases outside the gene matches: 3. In DNA, the CDR3 is TGTGCCAGCAGCTCTCTAGCGGGAGTAAACATTCAGTACTTC. It is translated as CASSSLAGVNIQYF.

This clone has a single count. V is TRBV11-2 and J is TRBJ2-3; 8 positions match TRBD2. Germline V gene data show CDR1 as SGHAT and CDR2 as FQNNGV. This CDR3 has 15 residues. After removal of 9 bases from V and 4 bases from J, the junction contained 12 bases not matched to a gene. For the CDR3, the DNA is TGTGCCAGTGAAACGGGGGGGGGCCGATCAGATACGCAGTATTTT. Translating it yields CASETGGGRSDTQYF.

This chain connects TRBV18 to TRBJ1-6; no reliable D call. Trimming cost V 3 bases and J 7 bases, with 7 bases left between them. The CDR3 is 13 residues long. Germline values: CDR1 KGHSH, CDR2 LQKENI. This CDR3 reads CASSPQENSPLHF. The CDR3 DNA reads as TGTGCCAGCTCACCCCAGGAGAATTCACCCCTCCACTTT.

The gene calls are TRBV5-4 and TRBJ1-1, with 7 positions matching TRBD1. V shed 4 bases and J 8 bases; nucleotides not matched to a gene: 20. Germline V gene data show CDR1 as SGHNT and CDR2 as YYREEE (reference sequence). This CDR3 spans 17 amino acids. CDR3: CASSAPRDLRGRVEAFF. Written as DNA, the CDR3 is TGTGCCAGCAGCGCTCCGAGGGATTTAAGGGGGCGCGTGGAAGCTTTCTTT.

The J gene is TRBJ1-1, the V gene TRBV5-4, with D uncertain. Deletions cut 4 bases from V and 1 base from J, with 8 bases between. The CDR3 length is 13 residues. The germline gives CDR1 SGHNT, CDR2 YYREEE (reference sequence). CDR3 in DNA: TGTGCCAGCAGCCCGATACCGAACACTGAAGCTTTCTTT. Its translation: CASSPIPNTEAFF. The whole variable domain, filled in from reference TRBV5-4 and TRBJ1-1, reads ETGVTQSPTHLIKTRGQQVTLRCSSQSGHNTVSWYQQALGQGPQFIFQYYREEENGRGNFPPRFSGLQFPNYSSELNVNALELDDSALYLCASSPIPNTEAFFGQGTRLTVV.

This clone appeared a single time. The chain couples TRBV5-4 to TRBJ2-2, with a possible D match to TRBD2 (6 bases). The CDR3 extends over 15 amino acids. CDR1 is SGHNT and CDR2 is YYREEE in the germline V gene (reference sequence). V lost 0 bases to trimming and J lost 5 bases, with 11 bases between them. In nucleotides, the CDR3 is TGTGCCAGCAGCTTGGGGACTATATTTACCGGGGAGCTGTTTTTT. This encodes CASSLGTIFTGELFF.

This clone appeared a single time. This chain joins TRBV6-1 and TRBJ2-1; D perhaps matches TRBD1 (6 bases). Trimming cost V 4 bases and J 4 bases, with 8 bases left between them. Germline V CDR1 and CDR2: MNHNS, SASEGT. The CDR3 has 13 amino acids. CDR3 sequence: CASSGTGYNEQFF. The CDR3, as DNA: TGTGCCAGCAGTGGTACAGGGTACAATGAGCAGTTCTTC.

The chain is built from TRBV5-1 and TRBJ2-3; TRBD2 aligns across 10 bases. The CDR3 runs to 17 residues. V dropped 0 bases and J dropped 3; count of bases not matched to a gene: 7. The germline V gene has CDR1 SGHRS and CDR2 YFSETQ. Written as DNA, the CDR3 is TGCGCCAGCAGCTTGGATTTAAGCGGGAGGGCAACAGATACGCAGTATTTT. Its protein product is CASSLDLSGRATDTQYF.

The V gene is TRBV7-7, the J gene TRBJ2-2; the D call may be TRBD1 or TRBD2 (5 bases each). CDR1 is SSHAT, CDR2 FNYEAQ, per germline (reference sequence). The CDR3 is 13 amino acids. Trimming removed 1 base at V and 6 bases at J, with 6 bases between. As DNA, the CDR3 is TGTGCCAGCAGCTTAGTGGGGGCCGGGGAGCTGTTTTTT. Amino acids: CASSLVGAGELFF.

The chain has TRBV19 and TRBJ2-7; tentatively, D is TRBD1 or TRBD2 (5 bases each). With 1 base removed from V and 3 bases from J, the gap between germline ends came to 13 bases. Germline assignment: CDR1 LNHDA and CDR2 SQIVND (reference sequence). The CDR3 sequence is 15 residues long. The CDR3 protein is CASSIAPGPGYEQYF. For the CDR3, the DNA is TGTGCCAGTAGTATAGCCCCGGGACCCGGCTACGAGCAGTACTTC.

The chain combines TRBV29-1 with TRBJ1-1; tentatively, D is TRBD1 (6 bases). The CDR3 sequence is 12 residues long. The ends were cut back, 7 bases at V and 7 bases at J, with 16 bases in the middle. The germline V gene encodes CDR1 SQVTM and CDR2 ANQGSEA. The CDR3 reads CSAVRGVYEAFF. The CDR3 nucleotides are TGCAGCGCCGTGAGGGGGGTGTATGAAGCTTTCTTT.

V gene TRBV27 combines with J gene TRBJ1-2, with TRBD1 matching over 7 bases. V gave up 5 bases and J gave up 8 bases; unmatched junction bases: 11. Germline loops: CDR1 MNHEY, CDR2 SMNVEV (reference sequence). This CDR3 region has 14 residues. The CDR3: CASSRKGGAGGYTF. CDR3 nucleotides: TGTGCCAGCAGTCGCAAAGGGGGCGCGGGCGGCTACACCTTC.

J is TRBJ1-1 and V is TRBV30; 7 bases fit TRBD1. CDR1 and CDR2 (germline): GTSNPN, SVGIG (reference sequence). Unmatched junction bases numbered 6, after V lost 4 bases and J lost 4 bases. The CDR3 runs to 13 residues. CDR3 sequence reads: CAWNRQGGTEAFF. The CDR3 DNA is TGTGCCTGGAATAGACAGGGTGGCACTGAAGCTTTCTTT.

The rearrangement joins TRBV25-1 to TRBJ1-6; TRBD1 is a possible D gene (6 bases). This CDR3 region has 15 residues. Looked up from germline, CDR1 is MGHDK and CDR2 is SYGVNS. Trimming took off 6 bases at V and 11 bases at J, with 20 bases between the two ends. CDR3 in DNA: TGTGCCAGCAGCCAGTTCACAGGGCAGATGGCACCCCTCCACTTT. The encoded protein is CASSQFTGQMAPLHF.

The V gene is TRBV6-4, the J gene TRBJ1-5; D remains unclear. Germline lookup yields CDR1 MRHNA and CDR2 SNTAGT. The V end lost 4 bases, the J end lost 6 bases, and 10 bases lay between the germline ends. This CDR3 is built from 13 residues. The CDR3 reads CASSAQDGQPQHF. In nucleotides, the CDR3 is TGTGCCAGCAGTGCTCAGGACGGTCAGCCCCAGCATTTT.

V usage is TRBV5-4 and J usage is TRBJ1-1; 7 nucleotides line up with TRBD1. The J segment lost 11 bases and the V segment lost 1 base, leaving 2 bases of the junction unmatched. Germline assignment: CDR1 SGHNT and CDR2 YYREEE (reference sequence). This CDR3 region has 11 residues. Here the CDR3 reads CASSLKGAAFF. As DNA, the CDR3 is TGTGCCAGCAGCTTGAAGGGGGCCGCTTTCTTT.

The rearrangement links TRBV28 to TRBJ2-7; a possible D gene is TRBD2 (6 bases). Germline lookup yields CDR1 MDHEN and CDR2 SYDVKM. With 3 bases removed from V and 4 bases from J, the gap between germline ends came to 19 bases. CDR3 length: 16 residues. CDR3 bases: TGTGCCAGCAGTTTGGTCGCGGGGATGGGCAGGTACGAGCAGTACTTC. Amino acid sequence: CASSLVAGMGRYEQYF. Using reference TRBV28 and TRBJ2-7 for the parts outside the CDR3, the full variable domain is DVKVTQSSRYLVKRTGEKVFLECVQDMDHENMFWYRQDPGLGLRLIYFSYDVKMKEKGDIPEGYSVSREKKERFSLILESASTNQTSMYLCASSLVAGMGRYEQYFGPGTRLTVT.

The chain combines TRBV2 with TRBJ2-5; D possibly corresponds to TRBD1 (6 bases). In germline, CDR1 is SNHLY, CDR2 FYNNEI. This CDR3 region has 12 residues. Trimming removed 8 bases from V and 2 bases from J, with 9 bases in between. The CDR3 loop reads CASGQTQETQYF. CDR3 in DNA: TGTGCCAGCGGACAGACACAAGAGACCCAGTACTTC. The complete variable domain, with remaining parts taken from reference TRBV2 and TRBJ2-5, reads EPEVTQTPSHQVTQMGQEVILRCVPISNHLYFYWYRQILGQKVEFLVSFYNNEISEKSEIFDDQFSVERPDGSNFTLKIRSTKLEDSAMYFCASGQTQETQYFGPGTRLLVL.

This rearrangement joins TRBV4-1 to TRBJ2-7; the match to TRBD2 covers 8 bases. Losses at the gene ends were 1 base for V and 2 bases for J; bases not matched to a gene: 1. In germline, CDR1 is MGHRA, CDR2 YSYEKL. The CDR3 has 14 residues. Here the CDR3 reads CASSQVSGAYEQYF. The CDR3 coding sequence is TGCGCCAGCAGCCAAGTTAGCGGGGCCTACGAGCAGTACTTC.